The sequence of this T cell receptor (beta chain) was determined in a study of cytomegalovirus exposure and HLA in healthy donors. The primer mix had 60 Vbeta and 13 Jbeta primers. The method was immunoSEQ multiplex PCR; TCRdb's version includes in-frame clones alone and lacks a portion of them. This table holds about 120,000 clones, around 86% found once. Germline CDR1 is MRHNA and CDR2 is SNTAGT. V was clipped by 0 bases and J by 7 bases; unmatched bases: 1. CDR3 length: 15 residues. The sequenced sample consisted of PBMCs. This receptor was identified in a woman between 40 and 55 years old in good health and CMV-seronegative. The V gene is TRBV6-4, the J gene TRBJ1-6, with 9 bases identical to TRBD1. The CDR3 spells CASSDSGQGNSPLHF. CDR3 sequence (DNA): TGTGCCAGCAGTGACTCGGGACAGGGCAATTCACCCCTCCACTTT.